Below are 20 T cell receptor beta chains sequenced from a single sample in a study of shared clonotypes between healthy human individuals. Produced via immunoSEQ multiplex PCR; TCRdb's table is partial and in-frame only. The table lists about 990,000 clones, 75% to 85% of them singletons. Material: memory CD4+ T cells from PBMCs. The subset was: CD45RA-negative fraction. These receptors were collected from a man between 18 and 29 years old in good health. Some clones in this sample may be carry-over from other donors' samples.

The V and J genes are TRBV6-5 and TRBJ2-3; tentatively, D is TRBD2 (6 bases). With 8 bases removed from V and 4 bases from J, the gap between germline ends came to 19 bases. The CDR3 has 15 amino acids. The germline V gene has CDR1 MNHEY and CDR2 SVGAGI. The chain's CDR3 is CASQTGLLRADTQYF. In DNA form, the CDR3 reads TGTGCCAGCCAAACGGGACTCCTGAGGGCAGATACGCAGTATTTT.

The chain employs TRBV7-8 and TRBJ1-2; no reliable D call. CDR1 and CDR2 (germline): SGHVS, FQNEAQ. This CDR3 region has 18 residues. Trimming left V 5 bases short and J 5 bases short, with 27 bases between. In nucleotides, the CDR3 is TGTGCCAGCAGCCACCTAAATATATTCGACGGAGCGGGTTATGGCTACACCTTC. This sequence encodes CASSHLNIFDGAGYGYTF.

This sequence joins TRBV14 and TRBJ2-5; possible D gene TRBD2, 5 bases. Trimming removed 1 base at V and 4 bases at J, with 7 bases between. Germline lookup yields CDR1 SGHDN and CDR2 FVKESK. The CDR3 is 13 amino acids. The CDR3 reads CASSQGERETQYF. CDR3 bases: TGTGCCAGCAGCCAAGGGGAGCGAGAGACCCAGTACTTC.

With regard to this clone: The same CDR3 arises from other DNA sequences in this sample as well. The V gene is TRBV5-1, the J gene TRBJ2-2; D is ambiguous. CDR3 length: 12 residues. Germline loops: CDR1 SGHRS, CDR2 YFSETQ. The V end was cut by 4 bases, the J end by 3 bases, with 4 bases between. The CDR3 spells CASSLHTGELFF. CDR3 coding DNA: TGCGCCAGCAGCCTGCACACCGGGGAGCTGTTTTTT.

The chain has TRBV28 and TRBJ1-5, with 7 bases that match TRBD1. CDR3 length: 15 residues. Germline trimming cut 3 bases from V and 3 bases from J; bases unmatched to any gene: 5. Germline-derived CDR1 and CDR2 are MDHEN and SYDVKM. CDR3 residues: CASSFRDSFNQPQHF. CDR3 DNA: TGTGCCAGCAGTTTCCGGGACAGCTTCAATCAGCCCCAGCATTTT.

The V call is TRBV7-2, the J call TRBJ2-5, with D maybe TRBD2 (5 bases). Trimming removed 4 bases from V and 0 bases from J, with 9 bases in between. The CDR3 totals 14 residues. Germline CDR1 and CDR2: SGHTA and FQGNSA. The CDR3 DNA reads as TGTGCCAGCAGCTCATACGGGGACCAAGAGACCCAGTACTTC. It encodes CASSSYGDQETQYF.

As regards this clone: This specimen includes other DNA sequences encoding the same CDR3. The chain employs TRBV28 and TRBJ2-7; D uncertain. Germline CDR1 and CDR2: MDHEN and SYDVKM. The V end lost 2 bases, the J end lost 4 bases, and 9 bases lay between the germline ends. This CDR3 has 13 amino acids. This CDR3 reads CASSLPGRYEQYF. The CDR3 DNA follows: TGTGCCAGCAGTTTACCGGGCCGGTACGAGCAGTACTTC. The entire variable domain, with the rest obtained from reference TRBV28 and TRBJ2-7, is as follows: DVKVTQSSRYLVKRTGEKVFLECVQDMDHENMFWYRQDPGLGLRLIYFSYDVKMKEKGDIPEGYSVSREKKERFSLILESASTNQTSMYLCASSLPGRYEQYFGPGTRLTVT.

CDR3 nucleotides: TGTGCCAGCAGCTTACCGGGACAAGAAGCTTTCTTT. Amino acids: CASSLPGQEAFF. V is TRBV7-9 and J is TRBJ1-1; TRBD1 might be the D (6 bases). Germline values: CDR1 SEHNR, CDR2 FQNEAQ (reference sequence). This CDR3 contains 12 residues. Trimming stripped 2 bases from V and 8 bases from J, with 9 bases between.

This clone appeared many times. V gene TRBV28 combines with J gene TRBJ1-2; TRBD1 might be the D (6 bases). V was trimmed by 6 bases and J by 5 bases, leaving 13 bases between them. Germline loops: CDR1 MDHEN, CDR2 SYDVKM. There are 13 residues in the CDR3. The CDR3: CASSLQGVYGYTF. CDR3 bases: TGTGCCAGCAGCCTACAGGGCGTTTATGGCTACACCTTC.

The CDR3 DNA sequence: TGTGCCAGTACCCGGGAGGGGGGCACCGGGGAGCTGTTTTTT. This gives the protein CASTREGGTGELFF. The chain carries TRBV19 and TRBJ2-2; TRBD2 aligns across 8 bases. This CDR3 is built from 14 residues. The V segment lost 7 bases and the J segment 4 bases; nucleotides outside the gene matches: 5. In germline, CDR1 is LNHDA, CDR2 SQIVND (reference sequence).

The V gene is TRBV28, the J gene TRBJ1-2; D is undetermined. Trimming removed 5 bases from V and 4 bases from J, with 14 bases in between. Germline CDR1 MDHEN, CDR2 SYDVKM. This CDR3 has 14 amino acids. The CDR3 DNA reads TGTGCCAGCAGTCCCAGTCCCCCTTTCTATGGCTACACCTTC. It codes for CASSPSPPFYGYTF.

The DNA of the CDR3 is TGCGCCAGCAGCCAGATGGCGGGGACTAGCAATGAGCAGTTCTTC. Translated, it gives CASSQMAGTSNEQFF. The chain joins TRBV4-1 to TRBJ2-1; 8 nucleotides match TRBD2. Germline V gene lookup returns CDR1 MGHRA and CDR2 YSYEKL. After removal of 3 bases from V and 6 bases from J, the junction contained 7 bases not matched to a gene. The CDR3 has 15 residues.

The chain links TRBV29-1 to TRBJ1-3; weak D call: TRBD1 (5 bases). V gave up 4 bases and J gave up 3 bases, with 7 bases separating them. Germline V gene sequence: CDR1 SQVTM, CDR2 ANQGSEA. The CDR3 covers 12 residues. Here the CDR3 DNA reads TGCAGCGTTGGGACAAATGGAAACACCATATATTTT. It yields the protein CSVGTNGNTIYF.

For this clone: A much larger clone sits a single nucleotide away, making a read error possible. This chain links TRBV6-1 with TRBJ2-5; TRBD1 matches 10 bases. V lost 6 bases and J lost 4; bases outside the gene matches: 5. CDR3 size: 14 residues. Looked up from germline, CDR1 is MNHNS and CDR2 is SASEGT. The CDR3 spells CASRHRDRGETQYF. DNA for the CDR3: TGTGCCAGCAGACACCGGGACAGGGGAGAGACCCAGTACTTC.

The chain employs TRBV28 and TRBJ2-5; D is undetermined. The CDR3 sequence is 15 residues long. Germline V gives CDR1 MDHEN, CDR2 SYDVKM. Trimming shortened V by 2 bases and J by 2 bases, and 12 bases separated the two germline ends. The CDR3 here is CASSLNGATQETQYF. The CDR3 DNA sequence: TGTGCCAGCAGTTTAAATGGAGCCACACAAGAGACCCAGTACTTC.

V usage is TRBV4-3 and J usage is TRBJ2-5; TRBD2 matches 7 bases. The junction had 11 bases not matched to a gene; V was cut back by 3 bases and J by 1 base. The CDR3 length is 17 residues. Germline-derived CDR1 and CDR2 are LGHNA and YSLEER. The CDR3 nucleotides read TGCGCCAGCAGCCACCTCCCACCCTCTAGCGGCCAAGAGACCCAGTACTTC. It translates to CASSHLPPSSGQETQYF.

The chain links TRBV9 to TRBJ2-5, with no clear D. CDR3 length: 13 amino acids. Germline CDR1 and CDR2: SGDLS and YYNGEE. Between the trimmed V and J ends, which lost 5 bases and 7 bases, there was a span of 15 bases. In nucleotides, the CDR3 is TGTGCCAGCAGTTCCCAGCCCCTAGGGACCCAGTACTTC. It encodes CASSSQPLGTQYF.

The chain has TRBV5-1 and TRBJ2-3; D may be TRBD2 (6 bases). The CDR3 sequence is 15 residues long. V lost 2 bases and J lost 2, with 12 bases in between. The V gene's germline CDR1 is SGHRS and CDR2 YFSETQ. In nucleotides, the CDR3 is TGCGCCAGCAGCTTCTTTGCGGGATCCACAGATACGCAGTATTTT. Translating gives CASSFFAGSTDTQYF.

Ten or more counts support this clone. The chain joins TRBV29-1 to TRBJ2-5; maybe TRBD2 (6 bases). The CDR3 sequence is 17 residues long. Germline assignment: CDR1 SQVTM and CDR2 ANQGSEA. V lost 0 bases and J lost 2, with 19 bases in between. CDR3 coding DNA: TGCAGCGTTGAAGATAGGGCGGGGTGGGGGTTACAAGAGACCCAGTACTTC. As protein: CSVEDRAGWGLQETQYF.

The chain joins TRBV5-1 to TRBJ2-3; 8 bases align to TRBD2. With V trimmed by 0 bases and J by 4 bases, 4 bases remained unmatched. This CDR3 comprises 15 residues. CDR1 SGHRS and CDR2 YFSETQ come from the germline V gene. The CDR3 coding sequence is TGCGCCAGCAGCTTGGAGGGACTAGGGGCAGATACGCAGTATTTT. It yields the protein CASSLEGLGADTQYF.